This TCR beta chain derives from a study of blood T cell repertoires in COVID-19. Overall study context: COVID-19 samples, acute and convalescent, were from the United States, Italy and Spain. Sample material is recorded as cDNA or gDNA derived from T cells, B-cell-depleted T cells, or PBMCs.

Trimming took 3 bases from V and 4 from J; bases not matched to a gene: 6. The length of the CDR3 is 14 residues. In germline, CDR1 is SGHDT, CDR2 YYEEEE. In the study's own analysis: Reference gene primer amplification in the assay estimated nucleated cell counts. Profiling relied on immunoSEQ multiplex PCR, and the TCRdb table lists in-frame clones only, not all of them. Clone size and the V and J calls come from that table; the DNA yielded D and trimming. The table records around 320,000 clones, almost 90% of them present only once. The chain uses TRBV5-6 and TRBJ1-1, with 7 bases that match TRBD1. The sequence was collected from a woman between 18 and 29 years old with acute COVID-19. The sample consisted of PBMCs or T cells enriched from blood (not recorded which). CDR3 residues: CASSWTGRFTEAFF. The CDR3 DNA reads as TGTGCCAGCAGCTGGACAGGTAGATTCACTGAAGCTTTCTTT.